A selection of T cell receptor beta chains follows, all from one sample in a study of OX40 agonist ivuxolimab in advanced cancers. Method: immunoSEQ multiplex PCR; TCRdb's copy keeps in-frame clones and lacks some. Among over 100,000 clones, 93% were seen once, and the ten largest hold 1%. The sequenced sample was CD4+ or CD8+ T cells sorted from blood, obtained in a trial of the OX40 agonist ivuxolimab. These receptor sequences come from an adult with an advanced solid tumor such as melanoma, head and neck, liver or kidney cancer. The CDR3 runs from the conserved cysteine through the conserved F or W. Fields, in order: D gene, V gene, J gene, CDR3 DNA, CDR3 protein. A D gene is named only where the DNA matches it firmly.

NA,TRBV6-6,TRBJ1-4,TGTGCCAGCAGGCCGGGGCTAGGCACTGAAAAACTGTTTTTT,CASRPGLGTEKLFF
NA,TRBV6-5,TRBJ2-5,TGTGCCAGCGGTCGGGAGACCCAGTACTTC,CASGRETQYF
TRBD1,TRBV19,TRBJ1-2,TGTGCCAGTAGTCCCCCACCGGGACAGGGGTATGGCTACACCTTC,CASSPPPGQGYGYTF
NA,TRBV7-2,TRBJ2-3,TGTGCCAGCAGCTTATTGGGGGGCCTAAGCACAGATACGCAGTATTTT,CASSLLGGLSTDTQYF
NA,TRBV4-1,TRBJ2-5,TGCGCCAGCAGCCAAGGGCAGGGTAGGGAGACCCAGTACTTC,CASSQGQGRETQYF
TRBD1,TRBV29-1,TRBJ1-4,TGCAGCGTAGGACAGGGGGCTGGTGAAAAACTGTTTTTT,CSVGQGAGEKLFF
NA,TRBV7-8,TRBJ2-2,TGTGCCAGCAGCCAGGGGACTAACACCGGGGAGCTGTTTTTT,CASSQGTNTGELFF
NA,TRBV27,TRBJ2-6,TGTGCCAGCAGTTCCCGGGTAGAAAGGGCCAACGTCCTGACTTTC,CASSSRVERANVLTF
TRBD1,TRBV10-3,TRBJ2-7,TGTGCCATCACCGCAGGGGGATCCTACGAGCAGTACTTC,CAITAGGSYEQYF
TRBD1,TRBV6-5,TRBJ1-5,TGTGCCAGCAGTTCCCGGACAGGTGGCAATCAGCCCCAGCATTTT,CASSSRTGGNQPQHF
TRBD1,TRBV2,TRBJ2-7,TGTGCCAGCAGCTCCCAAGGGACAGTCTACGAGCAGTACTTC,CASSSQGTVYEQYF
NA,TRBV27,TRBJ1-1,TGTGCCAGCAGCAACCCCAGTTCCAGGGCTTTGTTTACTGAAGCTTTCTTT,CASSNPSSRALFTEAFF
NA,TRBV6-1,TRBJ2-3,TGTGCCAGCAGTGAAATAGTGTCCGGAACAGATACGCAGTATTTT,CASSEIVSGTDTQYF
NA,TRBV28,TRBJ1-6,TGTGCCAGCAGTTTACCCGGGGTGCGGAATTCACCCCTCCACTTT,CASSLPGVRNSPLHF